This entry features one TCR beta chain sequence. What it binds is unknown. TCRdb reanalysed the 5' RACE reads using MiXCR and keeps one entry per CDR3 protein. The data show 500,000 to 650,000 distinct CDR3 sequences, roughly 6.6% seen once. Germline CDR1 reads SGHVS; CDR2 reads FQNEAQ. Trimming pared 0 bases from V and 0 bases from J, leaving 12 bases between. The CDR3 is 16 amino acids. This sample is part of a study of identical twins. Study-level results: Conclusions rested on cross-sectional statistics rather than following the same donors. Out-of-frame alpha sequences shared between twins exhibited an excess of low generation probability.

This sample also appeared in a second study, on yellow fever vaccine responses in identical twins. That work adds: Twins reportedly had a vaccine T cell response that seemed partly convergent, partly personalized.

The origin of this receptor is a young woman in good health. Sequencing was performed on PBMCs. This sequence joins TRBV7-8 and TRBJ2-7, with D perhaps matching TRBD2 (6 bases). The CDR3 is CASSLADGGYSYEQYF. The CDR3, as DNA: TGTGCCAGCAGCTTAGCGGACGGGGGATACTCCTACGAGCAGTACTTC.